The 2 T cell receptor beta chains below were found in one sample sequenced in a study of PD-1 blockade in classical Hodgkin lymphoma. Following autologous stem cell transplantation, relapse occurred in every patient, and exposure to brentuximab vedotin varied. Produced via immunoSEQ multiplex PCR; TCRdb's table is partial and in-frame only. The data show approximately 52,000 clones, over 60% seen once. The starting material was peripheral blood mononuclear cells (PBMCs), obtained before the second cycle of nivolumab. These receptors came from a human donor with classical Hodgkin lymphoma.

The chain's CDR3 is CASSIEQTSGTYEQYF. CDR3 bases: TGTGCCAGTAGTATAGAGCAGACTAGCGGTACCTACGAGCAGTACTTC. J is TRBJ2-7 and V is TRBV19; 9 bases fit TRBD2. CDR3 length: 16 amino acids. The germline gives CDR1 LNHDA, CDR2 SQIVND (reference sequence). Germline trimming cut 0 bases from V and 2 bases from J; bases unmatched to any gene: 5.

The chain uses TRBV7-9 and TRBJ2-1, with 13 bases aligning to TRBD2. Germline CDR1 and CDR2: SEHNR and FQNEAQ (reference sequence). The J segment lost 5 bases and the V segment lost 0 bases, leaving 4 bases of the junction unmatched. CDR3 size: 17 residues. The CDR3 DNA sequence: TGTGCCAGCAGCTTAGCGCAACTAGCGGGAGGGGACAATGAGCAGTTCTTC. Translation: CASSLAQLAGGDNEQFF.